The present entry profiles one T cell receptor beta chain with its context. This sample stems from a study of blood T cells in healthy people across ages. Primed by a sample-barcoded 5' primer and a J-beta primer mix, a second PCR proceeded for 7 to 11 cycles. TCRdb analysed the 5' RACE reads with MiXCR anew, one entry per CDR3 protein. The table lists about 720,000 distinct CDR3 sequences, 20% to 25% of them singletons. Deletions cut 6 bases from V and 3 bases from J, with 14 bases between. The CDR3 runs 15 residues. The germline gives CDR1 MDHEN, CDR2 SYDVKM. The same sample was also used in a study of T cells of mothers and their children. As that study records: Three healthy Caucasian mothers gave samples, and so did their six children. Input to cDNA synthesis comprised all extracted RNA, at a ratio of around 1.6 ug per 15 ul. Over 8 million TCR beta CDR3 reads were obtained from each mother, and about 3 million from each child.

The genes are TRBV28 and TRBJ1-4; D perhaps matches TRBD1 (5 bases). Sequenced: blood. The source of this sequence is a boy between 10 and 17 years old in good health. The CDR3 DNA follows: TGTGCCAGCAGACGACAGCCTCGGGCTAATGAAAAACTGTTTTTT. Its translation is CASRRQPRANEKLFF.